This T cell receptor beta chain emerged from a study of regulatory T cells in long-lasting Graves disease. Between the trimmed V and J ends, which lost 0 bases and 5 bases, there was a span of 13 bases. Per the germline V gene, CDR1 is LNHDA and CDR2 is SQIVND (reference sequence). The CDR3 covers 15 residues. Time point reported: persistent/refractory GD, antithyroid drugs over 5 years with positive TRAb. The TCR library was made from RNA that had been extracted from PBMCs in TRIzol. To make TCR beta libraries, researchers used iRepertoire HTBI primers and Arm-PCR of CDR3 regions. TCRdb reprocessed the multiplex PCR reads with MiXCR, giving one entry per CDR3 protein. The sample consists of about 470,000 distinct CDR3 sequences, about 22% of them appearing once. In this sample, this clonotype turned up many times. Its antigen is unknown. Regarding the study as a whole: Relative to newly diagnosed Graves' patients, persistent ones had lower TCR diversity.

This sequence was found in a female donor with Graves disease. The chain combines TRBV19 with TRBJ1-1; D gene unclear. The sequences come from peripheral blood mononuclear cells (PBMCs), collected when the disease was refractory, from a patient treated with antithyroid drugs. The CDR3 DNA reads as TGTGCCAGTAGTATAGATCGGGCGGTACCTACTGAAGCTTTCTTT. Translation gives CASSIDRAVPTEAFF.